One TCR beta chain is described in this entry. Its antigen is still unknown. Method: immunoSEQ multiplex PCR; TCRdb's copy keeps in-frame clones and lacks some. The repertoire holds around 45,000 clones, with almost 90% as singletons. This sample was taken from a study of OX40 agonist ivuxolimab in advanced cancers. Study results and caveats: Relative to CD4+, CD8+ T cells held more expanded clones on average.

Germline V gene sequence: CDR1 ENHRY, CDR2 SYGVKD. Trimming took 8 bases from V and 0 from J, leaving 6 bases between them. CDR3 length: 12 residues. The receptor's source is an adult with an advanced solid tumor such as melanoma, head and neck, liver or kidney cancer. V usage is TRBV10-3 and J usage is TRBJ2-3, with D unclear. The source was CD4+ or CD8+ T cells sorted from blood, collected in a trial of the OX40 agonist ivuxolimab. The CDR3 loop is CAISLSTDTQYF. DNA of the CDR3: TGTGCCATCTCCCTCAGCACAGATACGCAGTATTTT.